This entry is about one T cell receptor (beta chain). The record originates from a study of blood T cell repertoires in COVID-19. Study at large: In each case, the material was cDNA or gDNA derived from T cells, B-cell-depleted T cells, or PBMCs.

Clones were sequenced by immunoSEQ multiplex PCR, and TCRdb holds only the in-frame ones, with some missing. This sample carries some 140,000 clones, approximately 84% of them seen once, and the ten largest clones take approximately 20%. The specimen sequenced was peripheral blood. This clonotype originated in a woman aged 50 to 65 who had recovered from COVID-19.

The CDR3 is CASSSGLAGGPEETQYF. The CDR3 DNA reads as TGTGCCAGCAGCTCCGGACTAGCGGGAGGACCTGAAGAGACCCAGTACTTC. The genes are TRBV7-6 and TRBJ2-5; TRBD2 aligns across 14 bases. Germline trimming cut 4 bases from V and 3 bases from J; bases unmatched to any gene: 7. CDR1 is SGHVS, CDR2 FNYEAQ, per germline. The CDR3 length is 17 residues.